A single sample is the source of the 16 T cell receptor beta chains below, sequenced in a study of blood T cell repertoires in COVID-19 (dated by TCRdb to about 2020). To prepare the library, the immunoSEQ multiplex PCR assay was applied. In TCRdb, the immuneACCESS table is reduced to in-frame sequences with V and J assigned. These tables do not hold every clone; where another copy was compared, an unresolved V gene accounts for under half, and the others remain unexplained. In this sample the table shows fewer than 60,000 clones, 85% of which occur a single time. Approximately 6.4% of the sample lies in the top ten. Sequenced material: peripheral blood. These receptors were collected from a man aged 55-75 years with acute or convalescent COVID-19.

The chain is built from TRBV30 and TRBJ2-7; no clear D. Germline assignment: CDR1 GTSNPN and CDR2 SVGIG (reference sequence). This CDR3 region has 12 residues. The V end was cut by 1 base, the J end by 3 bases, with 7 bases between. CDR3 nucleotides: TGTGCCTGGAGTGGTTTAGTCTACGAGCAGTACTTC. This sequence encodes CAWSGLVYEQYF.

This clone was seen only a few times. The chain uses TRBV5-6 and TRBJ2-3, with a tentative D call TRBD1 (5 bases). V shed 4 bases and J shed 2 bases, with 23 bases lying between them. Germline CDR1 and CDR2: SGHDT and YYEEEE. The CDR3 sequence is 18 residues long. The CDR3 bases are TGTGCCAGCAGCCCTAAGGGGCCCATATTCTCCTTCACAGATACGCAGTATTTT. Encoded protein: CASSPKGPIFSFTDTQYF.

The chain combines TRBV19 with TRBJ1-3; D gene uncertain. Germline V gene data show CDR1 as LNHDA and CDR2 as SQIVND (reference sequence). CDR3 size: 13 residues. Trimming removed 7 bases at V and 0 bases at J, with 7 bases between. This CDR3 is CASTWSSGNTIYF. The DNA of the CDR3 is TGTGCCAGTACTTGGAGCTCTGGAAACACCATATATTTT.

The V and J genes are TRBV3-1 (or the pseudogene TRBV3-2) and TRBJ2-1; perhaps TRBD1 as D (6 bases). Germline CDR1 is LGHDT and CDR2 is YNNKEL (reference sequence). The CDR3 has 13 residues. Trimming cost V 4 bases and J 8 bases, with 12 bases left between them. The DNA of the CDR3 is TGTGCCAGCAGCCGGTCAGGGGTGGATGAGCAGTTCTTC. This codes for CASSRSGVDEQFF.

The rearrangement uses TRBV14 and TRBJ1-5; D is undetermined. V lost 1 base and J lost 3, with 10 bases in between. The CDR3 has 15 amino acids. CDR1 is SGHDN and CDR2 is FVKESK in the germline V gene. As DNA, the CDR3 is TGTGCCAGCAGCCAAGGCACTGGGCCCAATCAGCCCCAGCATTTT. It codes for CASSQGTGPNQPQHF.

The V call is TRBV30, the J call TRBJ1-2; 9 positions match TRBD1. Losses at the gene ends were 8 bases for V and 4 bases for J; bases not matched to a gene: 8. Germline V lookup: CDR1 GTSNPN, CDR2 SVGIG (reference sequence). This CDR3 contains 13 residues. This chain's CDR3 is CARGTGPGYGYTF. In DNA form, the CDR3 reads TGTGCCAGAGGGACAGGGCCAGGCTATGGCTACACCTTC.

V usage is TRBV30 and J usage is TRBJ1-3; TRBD1 might be the D (5 bases). Trimming stripped 0 bases from V and 4 bases from J, with 10 bases between. This CDR3 contains 14 residues. The germline V gene encodes CDR1 GTSNPN and CDR2 SVGIG (reference sequence). CDR3 nucleotide sequence: TGTGCCTGGAGTGTAATGGGGCAAGGAAACACCATATATTTT. Translating gives CAWSVMGQGNTIYF.

This clone was picked up one time. CDR3 DNA sequence: TGTGCCAGCAGCCCCGTTGGGACACCCTGGGAGCAGTTCTTC. This translates into CASSPVGTPWEQFF. The chain carries TRBV5-4 and TRBJ2-1; D possibly corresponds to TRBD1 (6 bases). The CDR3 covers 14 residues. Trimming cost V 4 bases and J 10 bases, with 18 bases left between them. CDR1 is SGHNT and CDR2 is YYREEE in the germline V gene (reference sequence).

V gene TRBV7-9 combines with J gene TRBJ2-5; D might be TRBD1 (5 bases). Germline V CDR1 and CDR2: SEHNR, FQNEAQ (reference sequence). The CDR3 consists of 13 residues. Trimming cost V 1 base and J 4 bases, with 7 bases left between them. The DNA of the CDR3 is TGTGCCAGCAGCTTAGGCAGGGCAGAGACCCAGTACTTC. Residues: CASSLGRAETQYF.

The chain is built from TRBV5-1 and TRBJ2-3, with 9 bases lining up with TRBD2. There are 16 residues in the CDR3. The V gene end was trimmed by 0 bases and the J gene end by 3 bases; junction bases not matched to a gene: 5. In germline, CDR1 is SGHRS, CDR2 YFSETQ. CDR3 sequence reads: CASSLGIAGATDTQYF. CDR3 in DNA: TGCGCCAGCAGCTTGGGTATAGCGGGAGCAACAGATACGCAGTATTTT.

J is TRBJ1-5 and V is TRBV28, with D possibly TRBD1 on 5 matching bases. Germline CDR1 MDHEN, CDR2 SYDVKM. Trimming removed 5 bases from V and 6 bases from J, with 11 bases in between. The CDR3 contains 13 residues. CDR3 protein: CASSIGERQPQHF. CDR3 DNA: TGTGCCAGCAGTATAGGGGAACGTCAGCCCCAGCATTTT.

The chain uses TRBV28 and TRBJ1-6; no clear D. V lost 3 bases to trimming and J lost 5 bases, with 11 bases between them. The CDR3 totals 15 residues. Per germline, CDR1 MDHEN and CDR2 SYDVKM. CDR3 in DNA: TGTGCCAGCAGTTTCTACTCCCCTAATAATTCACCCCTCCACTTT. This codes for CASSFYSPNNSPLHF.

The V and J genes are TRBV9 and TRBJ2-7, with TRBD2 matching over 7 bases. J gave up 4 bases and V 4 bases, and 8 bases lay outside the gene matches. Germline V gene lookup returns CDR1 SGDLS and CDR2 YYNGEE. The CDR3 extends over 14 amino acids. The CDR3 DNA follows: TGTGCCAGCAGCCCTGGCGGGAGTAGGTACGAGCAGTACTTC. The encoded protein is CASSPGGSRYEQYF.

This clone has a single count. The rearrangement uses TRBV6-1 and TRBJ1-1; 8 nucleotides line up with TRBD1. V shed 0 bases, J shed 5 bases, and the junction held 8 bases outside the gene matches. The CDR3 runs to 16 residues. Germline V CDR1 and CDR2: MNHNS, SASEGT. The CDR3 sequence: CASSEAIGQGWTEAFF. CDR3 nucleotide sequence: TGTGCCAGCAGTGAAGCGATAGGACAGGGCTGGACTGAAGCTTTCTTT.

The rearrangement uses TRBV11-3 and TRBJ2-1, with 12 bases identical to TRBD2. The CDR3 runs 16 residues. V was clipped by 1 base and J by 7 bases; unmatched bases: 5. In germline, CDR1 is SGHNT, CDR2 YENEEA. The CDR3 DNA is TGTGCCAGCAGCTTAGCTAGCGGGAGGGCCCATAATGAGCAGTTCTTC. Its protein product is CASSLASGRAHNEQFF.

This chain connects TRBV27 to TRBJ2-7; 10 bases are shared with TRBD2. The germline gives CDR1 MNHEY, CDR2 SMNVEV (reference sequence). The trim removed 1 base at V and 5 bases at J, leaving 8 bases unmatched. The CDR3 sequence is 16 residues long. DNA for the CDR3: TGTGCCAGCAGTTTATATTTGTCTAGCGGGAGCAACGAGCAGTACTTC. Its protein is CASSLYLSSGSNEQYF.